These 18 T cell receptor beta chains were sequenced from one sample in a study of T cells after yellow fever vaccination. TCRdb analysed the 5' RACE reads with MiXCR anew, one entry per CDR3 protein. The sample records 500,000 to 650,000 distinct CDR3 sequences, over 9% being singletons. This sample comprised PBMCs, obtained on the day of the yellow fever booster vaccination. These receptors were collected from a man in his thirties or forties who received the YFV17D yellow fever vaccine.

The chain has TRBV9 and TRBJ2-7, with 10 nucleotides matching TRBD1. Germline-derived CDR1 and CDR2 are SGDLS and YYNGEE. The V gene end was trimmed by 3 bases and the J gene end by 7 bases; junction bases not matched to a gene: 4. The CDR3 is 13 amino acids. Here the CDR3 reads CASSADRGREQYF. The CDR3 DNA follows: TGTGCCAGCAGCGCAGACAGGGGGCGAGAGCAGTACTTC.

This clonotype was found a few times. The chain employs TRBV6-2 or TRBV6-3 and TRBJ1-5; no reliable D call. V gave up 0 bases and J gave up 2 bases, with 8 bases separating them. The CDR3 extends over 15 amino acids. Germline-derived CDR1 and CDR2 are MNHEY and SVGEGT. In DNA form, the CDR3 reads TGTGCCAGCAGTTACTCAGCTCGGGGCAATCAGCCCCAGCATTTT. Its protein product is CASSYSARGNQPQHF.

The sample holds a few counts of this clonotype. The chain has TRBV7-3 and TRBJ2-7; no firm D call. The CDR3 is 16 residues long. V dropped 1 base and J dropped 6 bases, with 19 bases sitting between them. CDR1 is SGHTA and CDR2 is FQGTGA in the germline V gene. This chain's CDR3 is CASSLRGLDRPGEQYF. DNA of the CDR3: TGTGCCAGCAGCTTAAGGGGATTGGACCGACCTGGCGAGCAGTACTTC.

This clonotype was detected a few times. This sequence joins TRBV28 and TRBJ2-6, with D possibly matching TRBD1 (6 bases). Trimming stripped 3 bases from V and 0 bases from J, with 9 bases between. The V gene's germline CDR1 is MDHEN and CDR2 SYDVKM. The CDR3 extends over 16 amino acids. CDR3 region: CASSFRTASGANVLTF. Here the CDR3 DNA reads TGTGCCAGCAGTTTTCGGACAGCCTCTGGGGCCAACGTCCTGACTTTC.

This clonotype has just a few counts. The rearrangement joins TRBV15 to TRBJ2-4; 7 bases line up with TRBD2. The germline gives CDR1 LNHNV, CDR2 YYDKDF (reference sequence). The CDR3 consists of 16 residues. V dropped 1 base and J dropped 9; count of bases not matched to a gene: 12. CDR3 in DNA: TGTGCCACCAGCAGAGGGGGTCTTTATCGGGAGGTCATTCAGTACTTC. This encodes CATSRGGLYREVIQYF.

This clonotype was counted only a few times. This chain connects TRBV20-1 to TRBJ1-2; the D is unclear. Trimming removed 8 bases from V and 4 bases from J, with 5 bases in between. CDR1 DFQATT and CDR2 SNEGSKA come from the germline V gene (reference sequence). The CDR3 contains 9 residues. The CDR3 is CSTFYGYTF. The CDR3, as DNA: TGCAGTACCTTCTATGGCTACACCTTC.

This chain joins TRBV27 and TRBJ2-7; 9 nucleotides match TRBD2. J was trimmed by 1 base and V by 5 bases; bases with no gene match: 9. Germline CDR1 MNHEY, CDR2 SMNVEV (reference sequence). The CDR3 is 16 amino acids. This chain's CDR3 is CASSPRLSGRSYEQYF. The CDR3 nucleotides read TGTGCCAGCAGTCCACGCCTCAGCGGGAGGTCCTACGAGCAGTACTTC.

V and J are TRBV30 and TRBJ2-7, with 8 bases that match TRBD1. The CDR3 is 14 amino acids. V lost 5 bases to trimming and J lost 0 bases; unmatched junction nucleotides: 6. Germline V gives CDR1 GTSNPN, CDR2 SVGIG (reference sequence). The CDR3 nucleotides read TGTGCCTGGTCGACAGGGGCGAGCTCCTACGAGCAGTACTTC. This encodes CAWSTGASSYEQYF. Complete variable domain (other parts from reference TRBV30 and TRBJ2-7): SQTIHQWPATLVQPVGSPLSLECTVEGTSNPNLYWYRQAAGRGLQLLFYSVGIGQISSEVPQNLSASRPQDRQFILSSKKLLLSDSGFYLCAWSTGASSYEQYFGPGTRLTVT.

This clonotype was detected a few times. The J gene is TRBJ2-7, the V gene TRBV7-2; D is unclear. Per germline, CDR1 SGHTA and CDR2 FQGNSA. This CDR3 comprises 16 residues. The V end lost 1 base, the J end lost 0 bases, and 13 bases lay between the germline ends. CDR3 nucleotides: TGTGCCAGCAGCTTAGATATTGCGGCTCGCTCCTACGAGCAGTACTTC. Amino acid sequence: CASSLDIAARSYEQYF.

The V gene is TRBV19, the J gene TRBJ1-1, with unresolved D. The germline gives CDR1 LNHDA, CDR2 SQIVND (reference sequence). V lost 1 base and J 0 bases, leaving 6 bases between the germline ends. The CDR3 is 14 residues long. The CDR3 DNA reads TGTGCCAGTAGTATAGGGCACTTGAACACTGAAGCTTTCTTT. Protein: CASSIGHLNTEAFF. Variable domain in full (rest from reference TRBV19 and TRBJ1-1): DGGITQSPKYLFRKEGQNVTLSCEQNLNHDAMYWYRQDPGQGLRLIYYSQIVNDFQKGDIAEGYSVSREKKESFPLTVTSAQKNPTAFYLCASSIGHLNTEAFFGQGTRLTVV.

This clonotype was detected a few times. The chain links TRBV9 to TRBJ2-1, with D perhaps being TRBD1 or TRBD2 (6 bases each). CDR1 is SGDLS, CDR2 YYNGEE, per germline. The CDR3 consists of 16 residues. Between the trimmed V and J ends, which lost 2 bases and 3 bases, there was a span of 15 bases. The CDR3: CASSVRPEGGYNEQFF. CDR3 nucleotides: TGTGCCAGCAGCGTCCGACCCGAGGGGGGCTACAATGAGCAGTTCTTC. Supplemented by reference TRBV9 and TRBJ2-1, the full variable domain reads DSGVTQTPKHLITATGQRVTLRCSPRSGDLSVYWYQQSLDQGLQFLIQYYNGEERAKGNILERFSAQQFPDLHSELNLSSLELGDSALYFCASSVRPEGGYNEQFFGPGTRLTVL.

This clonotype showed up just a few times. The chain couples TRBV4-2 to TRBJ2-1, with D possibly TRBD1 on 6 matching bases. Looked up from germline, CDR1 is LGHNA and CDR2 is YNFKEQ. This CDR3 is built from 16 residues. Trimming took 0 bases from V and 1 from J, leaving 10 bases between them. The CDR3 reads CASSQDQGSSYNEQFF. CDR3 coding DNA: TGTGCCAGCAGCCAAGATCAGGGGAGTTCCTACAATGAGCAGTTCTTC.

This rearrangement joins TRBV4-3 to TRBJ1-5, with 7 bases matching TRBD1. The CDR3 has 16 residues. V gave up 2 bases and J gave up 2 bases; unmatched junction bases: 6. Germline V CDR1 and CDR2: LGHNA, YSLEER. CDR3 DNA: TGCGCCAGCAGCCAAATGTACAGGGGTGGCAATCAGCCCCAGCATTTT. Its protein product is CASSQMYRGGNQPQHF.

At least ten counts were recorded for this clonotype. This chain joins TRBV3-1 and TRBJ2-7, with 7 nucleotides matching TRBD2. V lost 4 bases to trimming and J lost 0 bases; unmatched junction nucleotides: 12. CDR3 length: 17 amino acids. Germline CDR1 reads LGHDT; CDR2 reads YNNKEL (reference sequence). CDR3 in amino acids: CASSLNPGGGPSYEQYF. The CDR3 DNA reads TGTGCCAGCAGCCTTAATCCGGGGGGAGGGCCCTCCTACGAGCAGTACTTC.

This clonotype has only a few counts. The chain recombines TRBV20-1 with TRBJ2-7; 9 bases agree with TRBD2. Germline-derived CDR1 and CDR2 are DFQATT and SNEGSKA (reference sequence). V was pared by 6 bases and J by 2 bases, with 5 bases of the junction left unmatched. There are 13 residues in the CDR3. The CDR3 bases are TGCAGTGCCCCTAGCGGGGCCACCTACGAGCAGTACTTC. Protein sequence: CSAPSGATYEQYF.

The CDR3 loop is CASSAHLAGGRHTQYF. CDR3 bases: TGTGCCAGCAGTGCACACCTAGCGGGAGGGCGTCATACGCAGTATTTT. V gene TRBV6-2 or TRBV6-3 combines with J gene TRBJ2-3, with 12 bases matching TRBD2. The CDR3 is 16 amino acids. V lost 5 bases and J lost 7; bases outside the gene matches: 10. CDR1 is MNHEY, CDR2 SVGEGT, per germline.

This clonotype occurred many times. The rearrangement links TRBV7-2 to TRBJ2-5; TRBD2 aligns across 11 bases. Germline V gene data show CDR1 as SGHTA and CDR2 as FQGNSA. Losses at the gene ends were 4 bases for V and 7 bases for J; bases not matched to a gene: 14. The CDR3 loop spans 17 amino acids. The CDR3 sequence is CASSSLLAGVMVGTQYF. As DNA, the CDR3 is TGTGCCAGCAGCTCATTACTAGCGGGAGTAATGGTGGGGACCCAGTACTTC.

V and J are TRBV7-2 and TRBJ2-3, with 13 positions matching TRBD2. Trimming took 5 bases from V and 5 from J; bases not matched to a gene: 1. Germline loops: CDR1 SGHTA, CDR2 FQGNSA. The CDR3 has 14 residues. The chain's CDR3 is CASSRTSGGDTQYF. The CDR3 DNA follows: TGTGCCAGCAGCCGGACTAGCGGGGGAGATACGCAGTATTTT.